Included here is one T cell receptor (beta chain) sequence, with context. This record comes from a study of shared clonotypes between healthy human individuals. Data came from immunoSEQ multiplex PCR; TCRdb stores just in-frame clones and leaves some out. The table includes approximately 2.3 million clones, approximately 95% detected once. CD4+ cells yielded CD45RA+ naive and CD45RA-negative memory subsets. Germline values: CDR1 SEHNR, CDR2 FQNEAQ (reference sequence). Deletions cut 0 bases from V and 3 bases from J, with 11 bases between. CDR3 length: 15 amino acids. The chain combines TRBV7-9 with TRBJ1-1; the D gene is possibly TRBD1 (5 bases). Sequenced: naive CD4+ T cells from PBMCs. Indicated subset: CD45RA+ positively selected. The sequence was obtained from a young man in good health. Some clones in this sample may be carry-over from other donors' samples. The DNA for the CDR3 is TGTGCCAGCAGCTTAGCTTATACACAGGACACTGAAGCTTTCTTT. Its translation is CASSLAYTQDTEAFF.